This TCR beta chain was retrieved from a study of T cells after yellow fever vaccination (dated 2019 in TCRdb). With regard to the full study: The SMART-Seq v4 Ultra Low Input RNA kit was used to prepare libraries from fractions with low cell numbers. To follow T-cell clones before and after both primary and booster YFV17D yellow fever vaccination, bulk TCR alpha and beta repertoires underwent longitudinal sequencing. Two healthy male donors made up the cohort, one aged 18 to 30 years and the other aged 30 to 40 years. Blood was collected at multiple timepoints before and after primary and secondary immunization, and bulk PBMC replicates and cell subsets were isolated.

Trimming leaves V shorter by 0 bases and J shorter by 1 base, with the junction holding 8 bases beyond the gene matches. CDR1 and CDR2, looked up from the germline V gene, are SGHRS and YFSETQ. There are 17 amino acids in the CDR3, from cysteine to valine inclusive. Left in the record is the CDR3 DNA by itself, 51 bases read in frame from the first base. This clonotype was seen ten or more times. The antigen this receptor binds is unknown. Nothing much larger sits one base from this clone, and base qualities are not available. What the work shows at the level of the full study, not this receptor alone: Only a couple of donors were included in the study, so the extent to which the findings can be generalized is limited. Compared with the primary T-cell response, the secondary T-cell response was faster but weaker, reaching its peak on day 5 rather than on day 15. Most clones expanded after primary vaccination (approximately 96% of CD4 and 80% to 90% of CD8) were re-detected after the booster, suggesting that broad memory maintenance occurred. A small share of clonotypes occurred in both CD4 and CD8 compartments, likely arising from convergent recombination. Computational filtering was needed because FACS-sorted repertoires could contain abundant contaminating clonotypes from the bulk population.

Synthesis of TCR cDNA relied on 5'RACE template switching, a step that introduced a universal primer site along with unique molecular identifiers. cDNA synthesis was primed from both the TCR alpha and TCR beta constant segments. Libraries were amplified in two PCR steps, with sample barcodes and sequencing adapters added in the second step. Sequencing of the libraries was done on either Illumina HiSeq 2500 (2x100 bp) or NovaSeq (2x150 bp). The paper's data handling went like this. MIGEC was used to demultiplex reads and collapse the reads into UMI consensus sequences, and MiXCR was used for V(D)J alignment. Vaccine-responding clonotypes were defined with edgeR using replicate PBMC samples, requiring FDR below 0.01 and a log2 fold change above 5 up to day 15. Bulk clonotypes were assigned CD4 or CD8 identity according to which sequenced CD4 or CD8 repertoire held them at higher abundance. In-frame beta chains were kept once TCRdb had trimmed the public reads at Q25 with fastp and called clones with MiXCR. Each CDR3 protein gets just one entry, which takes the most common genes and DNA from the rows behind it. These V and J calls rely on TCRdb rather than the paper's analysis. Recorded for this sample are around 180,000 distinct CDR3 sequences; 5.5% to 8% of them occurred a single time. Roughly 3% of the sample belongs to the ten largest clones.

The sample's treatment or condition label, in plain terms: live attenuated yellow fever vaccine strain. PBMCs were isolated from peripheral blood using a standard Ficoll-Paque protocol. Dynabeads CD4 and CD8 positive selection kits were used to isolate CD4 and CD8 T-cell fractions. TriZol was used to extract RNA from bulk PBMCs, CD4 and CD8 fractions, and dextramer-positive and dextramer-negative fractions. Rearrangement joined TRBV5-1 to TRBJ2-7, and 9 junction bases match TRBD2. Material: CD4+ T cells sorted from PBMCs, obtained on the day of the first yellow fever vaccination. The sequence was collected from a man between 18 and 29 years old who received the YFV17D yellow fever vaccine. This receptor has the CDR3 CASSLAGLAGRSYEQYV. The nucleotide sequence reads TGCGCCAGCAGCTTGGCGGGTCTAGCGGGGCGATCCTACGAGCAGTACGTC.